These 21 T cell receptor beta chains came from one sample sequenced in a study of blood T cell repertoires in COVID-19. Measured with immunoSEQ multiplex PCR; TCRdb has only the in-frame clones, and not every one. In the table there are under 250,000 clones, roughly nine tenths of which are singletons. The sequenced sample consisted of peripheral blood. These receptors all stem from a man aged 55 to 70 with COVID-19, enrolled during active disease.

The chain uses TRBV27 and TRBJ2-1, with 10 bases aligning to TRBD1. The CDR3 loop spans 17 amino acids. Germline V gives CDR1 MNHEY, CDR2 SMNVEV (reference sequence). V trimming: 1 base; J trimming: 8 bases; junction bases outside the gene matches: 11. The CDR3: CASSLLYWGQGYHEQFF. The CDR3 DNA reads as TGTGCCAGCAGTTTATTATATTGGGGACAGGGGTACCATGAGCAGTTCTTC.

The V gene is TRBV27, the J gene TRBJ1-2; 12 bases map to TRBD1. The CDR3 spans 16 residues. From germline, CDR1 is MNHEY and CDR2 SMNVEV (reference sequence). The junction had 7 bases not matched to a gene; V was cut back by 4 bases and J by 4 bases. This chain's CDR3 is CASSYGTGGLVYGYTF. CDR3 nucleotide sequence: TGTGCCAGCAGTTACGGGACAGGGGGCCTCGTCTATGGCTACACCTTC.

The chain joins TRBV27 to TRBJ2-3; D gene ambiguous. Germline V lookup: CDR1 MNHEY, CDR2 SMNVEV (reference sequence). V was pared by 0 bases and J by 4 bases, with 11 bases between. The CDR3 is 15 amino acids. The CDR3 nucleotides read TGTGCCAGCAGTTTATCTTTCCGAGCCGCAGATACGCAGTATTTT. The encoded protein is CASSLSFRAADTQYF.

This clone was seen a single time. The V gene is TRBV27, the J gene TRBJ1-6; 10 bases line up with TRBD1. CDR1 MNHEY and CDR2 SMNVEV come from the germline V gene (reference sequence). The junction had 4 bases not matched to a gene; V was cut back by 5 bases and J by 3 bases. There are 16 residues in the CDR3. CDR3 DNA: TGTGCCAGCAGTCTAGGACAGGGGGTCTATAATTCACCCCTCCACTTT. Translated: CASSLGQGVYNSPLHF.

This clone was found once. This chain links TRBV3-1 (or the pseudogene TRBV3-2) with TRBJ1-4, with D tentatively TRBD1 (5 bases). The germline V gene has CDR1 LGHDT and CDR2 YNNKEL (reference sequence). V was trimmed by 4 bases and J by 7 bases, leaving 16 bases between them. CDR3 size: 15 residues. CDR3 DNA sequence: TGTGCCAGCAGCCCCCAGATGGCGGGGGGTGAAAAACTGTTTTTT. It encodes CASSPQMAGGEKLFF.

The chain carries TRBV30 and TRBJ2-7; 7 bases fit TRBD2. The germline V gene has CDR1 GTSNPN and CDR2 SVGIG (reference sequence). V lost 3 bases to trimming and J lost 2 bases; unmatched junction nucleotides: 4. The CDR3 length is 13 residues. CDR3 coding DNA: TGTGCCTGGAGGGGGGGGAGTACCTACGAGCAGTACTTC. This gives the protein CAWRGGSTYEQYF.

This clone appeared a single time. This chain joins TRBV28 and TRBJ1-5; TRBD1 might be the D (5 bases). The germline CDR1 and CDR2 sequences are MDHEN and SYDVKM. The V gene lost 5 bases and the J gene lost 3 bases, with 14 bases spanning the gap. CDR3 size: 15 residues. The CDR3 is CASSPPGLDNQPQHF. The DNA of the CDR3 is TGTGCCAGCAGTCCGCCGGGACTGGACAATCAGCCCCAGCATTTT.

The CDR3: CASSRGQGFYEQYF. CDR3 sequence (DNA): TGTGCCAGCAGCCGGGGACAGGGATTCTACGAGCAGTACTTC. The gene calls are TRBV3-1 (or the pseudogene TRBV3-2) and TRBJ2-7; 9 positions agree with TRBD1. CDR3 length: 14 amino acids. From germline, CDR1 is LGHDT and CDR2 YNNKEL (reference sequence). Losses at the gene ends were 4 bases for V and 3 bases for J; bases not matched to a gene: 4.

V gene TRBV18 combines with J gene TRBJ2-2; D is ambiguous. Trimming removed 6 bases at V and 3 bases at J, with 11 bases between. The CDR3 covers 14 residues. Germline CDR1 and CDR2: KGHSH and LQKENI. The CDR3 bases are TGTGCCAGCTCGCCGAACCGAGACACCGGGGAGCTGTTTTTT. This sequence encodes CASSPNRDTGELFF.

In its sample, this clone was seen a few times. This chain's CDR3 is CASSPVVQGASHYGYTF. DNA of the CDR3: TGTGCCAGCAGCCCCGTCGTTCAGGGGGCCTCCCACTATGGCTACACCTTC. The chain links TRBV3-1 (or the pseudogene TRBV3-2) to TRBJ1-2; TRBD1 aligns across 8 bases. This CDR3 contains 17 residues. V shed 4 bases, J shed 3 bases, and the junction held 13 bases outside the gene matches. The germline V gene encodes CDR1 LGHDT and CDR2 YNNKEL (reference sequence).

The CDR3 sequence is CASSLASSGAYNEQFF. As DNA, the CDR3 is TGTGCCAGCAGCTTGGCCTCTAGCGGGGCCTACAATGAGCAGTTCTTC. The chain links TRBV5-4 to TRBJ2-1; 9 bases fit TRBD2. The ends lost 0 bases at V and 2 bases at J; junction bases unmatched: 3. The CDR3 covers 16 residues. CDR1 SGHNT and CDR2 YYREEE come from the germline V gene (reference sequence).

The chain joins TRBV28 to TRBJ1-5; D is unclear. Germline assignment: CDR1 MDHEN and CDR2 SYDVKM. The CDR3 is made up of 16 amino acids. Trimming shortened V by 4 bases and J by 0 bases, and 13 bases separated the two germline ends. CDR3 loop: CASSSPTPSSNQPQHF. The DNA for the CDR3 is TGTGCCAGCAGTTCCCCTACTCCTTCTAGCAATCAGCCCCAGCATTTT.

This CDR3 reads CASSLAGSQPQHF. CDR3 sequence (DNA): TGTGCCAGCAGTTTAGCAGGGAGTCAGCCCCAGCATTTT. The chain couples TRBV12-3 or TRBV12-4 to TRBJ1-5; D remains ambiguous. Trimming took off 0 bases at V and 6 bases at J, with 6 bases between the two ends. The CDR3 spans 13 residues.

This clone has only one observation. This CDR3 reads CASSIDRNRPNQPQHF. CDR3 in DNA: TGTGCCAGTAGTATAGATCGGAACAGGCCGAATCAGCCCCAGCATTTT. This chain links TRBV19 with TRBJ1-5; possible D gene TRBD1, 5 bases. The CDR3 runs to 16 residues. Deletions cut 0 bases from V and 4 bases from J, with 13 bases between. CDR1 LNHDA and CDR2 SQIVND come from the germline V gene (reference sequence).

The J gene is TRBJ1-2, the V gene TRBV12-3 or TRBV12-4; TRBD1 agrees at 7 bases. This CDR3 region has 13 residues. V lost 8 bases and J lost 4; bases outside the gene matches: 7. The CDR3 reads CASAEGQIYGYTF. The CDR3 DNA reads TGTGCCAGCGCGGAGGGACAGATCTATGGCTACACCTTC.

The rearrangement links TRBV6-6 to TRBJ2-7; weak D call: TRBD2 (5 bases). V was clipped by 5 bases and J by 1 base, with 24 bases between them. The CDR3 is 18 residues long. The V gene's germline CDR1 is MNHNY and CDR2 SVGAGI (reference sequence). CDR3 bases: TGTGCCAGCAGTCTCTCTCCCATAGGCGGAGGAAGGTCCTACGAGCAGTACTTC. Translation gives CASSLSPIGGGRSYEQYF.

The gene calls are TRBV7-2 and TRBJ1-2; D possibly corresponds to TRBD1 (6 bases). In germline, CDR1 is SGHTA, CDR2 FQGNSA. The V gene lost 1 base and the J gene lost 4 bases, with 10 bases spanning the gap. CDR3 length equals 14 residues. The CDR3 loop reads CASSLDRALYGYTF. The CDR3 nucleotides are TGTGCCAGCAGCTTAGACAGGGCCCTCTATGGCTACACCTTC.

The V call is TRBV12-5, the J call TRBJ2-2; 7 bases are a match to TRBD1. The trim removed 7 bases at V and 3 bases at J, leaving 8 bases unmatched. This CDR3 region has 15 residues. CDR1 is LGHNT and CDR2 is FRNRAP in the germline V gene. CDR3 DNA: TGTGCTAGTGCAATGGGACAGTCATACACCGGGGAGCTGTTTTTT. Residues: CASAMGQSYTGELFF.

The chain recombines TRBV18 with TRBJ2-1; TRBD2 matches 8 bases. Per germline, CDR1 KGHSH and CDR2 LQKENI. V was clipped by 1 base and J by 5 bases; unmatched bases: 10. The CDR3 consists of 17 residues. The CDR3 is CASSPRGLVAGHNEQFF. CDR3 coding DNA: TGTGCCAGCTCACCACGGGGCTTGGTAGCGGGGCACAATGAGCAGTTCTTC.

The V call is TRBV9, the J call TRBJ1-4; D may be TRBD1 (6 bases). This CDR3 comprises 16 residues. Trimming took off 2 bases at V and 0 bases at J, with 11 bases between the two ends. Per germline, CDR1 SGDLS and CDR2 YYNGEE. The CDR3 reads CASSVAHRATNEKLFF. DNA for the CDR3: TGTGCCAGCAGCGTCGCTCACAGGGCAACTAATGAAAAACTGTTTTTT.

The chain combines TRBV7-9 with TRBJ2-7; 7 positions match TRBD1. The V gene's germline CDR1 is SEHNR and CDR2 FQNEAQ (reference sequence). The CDR3 spans 15 residues. The J segment lost 2 bases and the V segment lost 4 bases, leaving 8 bases of the junction unmatched. The CDR3 bases are TGTGCCAGCAGCTGGGGACAGTCCCTGACCTACGAGCAGTACTTC. Protein product: CASSWGQSLTYEQYF.